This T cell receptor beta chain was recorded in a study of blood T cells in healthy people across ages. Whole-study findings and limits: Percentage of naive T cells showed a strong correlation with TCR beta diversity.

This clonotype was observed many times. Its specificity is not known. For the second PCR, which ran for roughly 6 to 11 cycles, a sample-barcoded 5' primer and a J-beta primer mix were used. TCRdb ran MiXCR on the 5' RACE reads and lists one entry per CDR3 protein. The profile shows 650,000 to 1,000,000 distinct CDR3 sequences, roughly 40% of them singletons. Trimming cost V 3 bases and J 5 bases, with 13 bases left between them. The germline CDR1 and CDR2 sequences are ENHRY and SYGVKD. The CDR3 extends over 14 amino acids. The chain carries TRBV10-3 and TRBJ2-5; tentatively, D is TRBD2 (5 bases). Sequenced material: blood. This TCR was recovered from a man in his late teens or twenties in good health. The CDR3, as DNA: TGTGCCATCAGTGATAGCCTAGCTCGGGAGACCCAGTACTTC. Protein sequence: CAISDSLARETQYF.